This TCR beta chain was captured in a study of post-analysis software for immune sequencing data. Study summary: Relapsing-remitting, secondary progressive and progressive-relapsing forms of multiple sclerosis all featured among disease courses. General study results and limits: Four or five TRBV segments were more frequent in patients than controls; TRBV5-6, TRBV5-1 and TRBV20-1 belonged to this group. Controls had significantly higher normalized Chao1 diversity than multiple sclerosis patients. Batch-mates among the samples co-clustered strongly by F measure.

A remark on this clonotype: Its antigen is unknown. At one boundary the junction diverges from the germline segment, which might be a read error.

Every TCR beta cDNA library bore unique molecular identifiers. Starting from about 1 to 10 million T cells, the study yielded about 490,000 cDNA molecules. TCRdb re-analysed the PCR reads in MiXCR, keeping a single row per CDR3 protein. The top ten hold 4.9% of the sample, which has about 770,000 distinct CDR3 sequences, 46% seen once. Germline CDR1 DFQATT, CDR2 SNEGSKA (reference sequence). This CDR3 contains 13 residues. The clonotype originates from a girl aged 10-17 years with multiple sclerosis. The chain employs TRBV20-1 and TRBJ2-7; 11 bases line up with TRBD2. What was sequenced was blood. The CDR3 sequence: CRARGTSGYEQYF. CDR3 bases: TGCAGGGCTAGAGGGACTAGCGGCTACGAGCAGTACTTC.